Listed below are T cell receptor beta chains from one sample, sequenced in a study of CD8+CD57+ T cells in acquired aplastic anemia. TCRdb passed the reads through MiXCR, listing each CDR3 protein once. The sample yields about 470,000 distinct CDR3 sequences, around 33% seen once. The sample was sorted CD4+, CD8+, or CD8+CD57+ T cells (not recorded which) from PBMCs. These receptors all come from a human donor with aplastic anemia. The CDR3 runs from the conserved cysteine through the conserved F or W. The D gene is left open where the match is weak. Clone sizes are given selectively: once, few, many, or a class where the clone is expanded.

clone_size: -
j_call: TRBJ1-6
d_call: -
v_call: TRBV7-2
cdr3_aa: CASSLEGRRGASSPLHF
cdr3_nt: TGTGCCAGCAGCTTAGAAGGTCGACGGGGGGCGTCTTCACCCCTCCACTTT

clone_size: many
j_call: TRBJ2-5
d_call: -
v_call: TRBV7-2
cdr3_aa: CASSLAPDPAWAQYF
cdr3_nt: TGTGCCAGCAGCTTAGCGCCGGACCCGGCGTGGGCCCAGTACTTC

clone_size: few
j_call: TRBJ2-1
d_call: -
v_call: TRBV11-2
cdr3_aa: CASSLGLAVIYNEQFF
cdr3_nt: TGTGCCAGCAGCTTAGGACTGGCGGTGATTTACAATGAGCAGTTCTTC

clone_size: -
j_call: TRBJ2-7
d_call: -
v_call: TRBV25-1
cdr3_aa: CASRLGGGRKTYEQYF
cdr3_nt: TGTGCCAGCAGGTTGGGGGGGGGCAGGAAGACATACGAGCAGTACTTC

clone_size: -
j_call: TRBJ2-3
d_call: -
v_call: TRBV9
cdr3_aa: CASSDGHTDTQYF
cdr3_nt: TGTGCCAGCAGTGACGGGCACACAGATACGCAGTATTTT

clone_size: few
j_call: TRBJ2-1
d_call: TRBD2
v_call: TRBV24-1
cdr3_aa: CATSESSGGSSYNEQFF
cdr3_nt: TGTGCCACCAGTGAATCTAGCGGGGGCTCATCCTACAATGAGCAGTTCTTC

clone_size: few
j_call: TRBJ1-2
d_call: TRBD1
v_call: TRBV5-1
cdr3_aa: CASSLGLGSRQGSYGYTF
cdr3_nt: TGCGCCAGCAGCTTGGGGCTAGGGTCGAGACAGGGGTCCTATGGCTACACCTTC

clone_size: few
j_call: TRBJ1-1
d_call: -
v_call: TRBV11-1
cdr3_aa: CASSPTRHPEAFF
cdr3_nt: TGTGCCAGCAGCCCCACCAGGCACCCTGAAGCTTTCTTT

clone_size: many
j_call: TRBJ1-1
d_call: -
v_call: TRBV5-1
cdr3_aa: CASSLLTGNTEAFF
cdr3_nt: TGCGCCAGCAGCTTACTCACAGGCAACACTGAAGCTTTCTTT

clone_size: -
j_call: TRBJ1-2
d_call: TRBD1
v_call: TRBV10-3
cdr3_aa: CAISDRDRVGYTF
cdr3_nt: TGTGCCATCAGTGACCGGGACAGGGTTGGCTACACCTTC

clone_size: few
j_call: TRBJ1-5
d_call: -
v_call: TRBV30
cdr3_aa: CAWAGGEGRPQHF
cdr3_nt: TGTGCCTGGGCTGGGGGGGAAGGCCGGCCCCAGCATTTT

clone_size: -
j_call: TRBJ2-3
d_call: -
v_call: TRBV12-3/TRBV12-4
cdr3_aa: CASSLAIGPGDTQYF
cdr3_nt: TGTGCCAGCAGTTTAGCTATAGGGCCGGGAGATACGCAGTATTTT

clone_size: many
j_call: TRBJ2-2
d_call: -
v_call: TRBV19
cdr3_aa: CASSMLGNTGELFF
cdr3_nt: TGTGCCAGTAGTATGTTAGGGAACACCGGGGAGCTGTTTTTT

clone_size: many
j_call: TRBJ1-6
d_call: -
v_call: TRBV20-1
cdr3_aa: CSASHAGPYSPLHF
cdr3_nt: TGCAGTGCTAGTCATGCCGGACCTTATTCACCCCTCCACTTT

clone_size: few
j_call: TRBJ2-7
d_call: TRBD2
v_call: TRBV20-1
cdr3_aa: CSADGGGRGAYEQYF
cdr3_nt: TGCAGTGCTGATGGGGGCGGGAGGGGTGCCTACGAGCAGTACTTC

clone_size: few
j_call: TRBJ2-5
d_call: TRBD1
v_call: TRBV9
cdr3_aa: CASSVGAGQGGGQETQYF
cdr3_nt: TGTGCCAGCAGCGTAGGGGCGGGACAGGGAGGAGGCCAAGAGACCCAGTACTTC

clone_size: -
j_call: TRBJ1-1
d_call: TRBD1
v_call: TRBV5-1
cdr3_aa: CASSLVGQGRTGTEAFF
cdr3_nt: TGCGCCAGCAGCTTGGTGGGACAGGGGAGAACGGGCACTGAAGCTTTCTTT

clone_size: -
j_call: TRBJ1-2
d_call: -
v_call: TRBV7-9
cdr3_aa: CASSFSISYGYTF
cdr3_nt: TGTGCCAGCAGCTTTTCAATAAGTTATGGCTACACCTTC

clone_size: many
j_call: TRBJ1-5
d_call: -
v_call: TRBV24-1
cdr3_aa: CATSDSLGAQPQHF
cdr3_nt: TGTGCCACCAGTGATTCACTAGGGGCTCAGCCCCAGCATTTT

clone_size: many
j_call: TRBJ1-2
d_call: -
v_call: TRBV2
cdr3_aa: CATGDRRDAYGYTF
cdr3_nt: TGTGCCACTGGAGACAGGCGGGACGCCTATGGCTACACCTTC

clone_size: -
j_call: TRBJ1-2
d_call: -
v_call: TRBV12-5
cdr3_aa: CASGLEGAGGYTF
cdr3_nt: TGTGCTAGTGGTTTGGAAGGGGCCGGTGGCTACACCTTC

clone_size: many
j_call: TRBJ1-1
d_call: -
v_call: TRBV2
cdr3_aa: CASNGYRDTEAFF
cdr3_nt: TGTGCCAGCAATGGATACCGGGACACTGAAGCTTTCTTT

clone_size: many
j_call: TRBJ2-5
d_call: -
v_call: TRBV2
cdr3_aa: CASRRDLGETQYF
cdr3_nt: TGTGCCAGCAGGCGGGACTTGGGAGAGACCCAGTACTTC

clone_size: -
j_call: TRBJ1-1
d_call: -
v_call: TRBV2
cdr3_aa: CASSGGPPVTEAFF
cdr3_nt: TGTGCCAGCAGTGGAGGACCCCCGGTGACTGAAGCTTTCTTT

clone_size: many
j_call: TRBJ1-2
d_call: TRBD1
v_call: TRBV24-1
cdr3_aa: CATSERAQGGSYGYTF
cdr3_nt: TGTGCCACCAGTGAACGCGCACAGGGGGGTAGCTATGGCTACACCTTC

clone_size: many
j_call: TRBJ2-3
d_call: TRBD1
v_call: TRBV25-1
cdr3_aa: CASGTAGGDTQYF
cdr3_nt: TGTGCCAGCGGGACAGCTGGCGGGGATACGCAGTATTTT

clone_size: -
j_call: TRBJ2-7
d_call: -
v_call: TRBV7-2
cdr3_aa: CASSLGSFSYEQYF
cdr3_nt: TGTGCCAGCAGCTTGGGGTCTTTCTCCTACGAGCAGTACTTC

clone_size: -
j_call: TRBJ2-2
d_call: -
v_call: TRBV11-2
cdr3_aa: CASSFPGQNTGELFF
cdr3_nt: TGTGCCAGCAGCTTCCCGGGACAGAACACCGGGGAGCTGTTTTTT

clone_size: many
j_call: TRBJ2-3
d_call: TRBD2
v_call: TRBV19
cdr3_aa: CASSEGTSGRVDTQYF
cdr3_nt: TGTGCCAGTAGTGAGGGGACTAGCGGGAGGGTAGATACGCAGTATTTT

clone_size: few
j_call: TRBJ2-6
d_call: -
v_call: TRBV5-1
cdr3_aa: CASSLEGVGGTGANVLTF
cdr3_nt: TGCGCCAGCAGCTTGGAAGGGGTTGGGGGAACCGGGGCCAACGTCCTGACTTTC

clone_size: few
j_call: TRBJ1-2
d_call: TRBD1
v_call: TRBV7-2
cdr3_aa: CASRTKSLGQGYGYTF
cdr3_nt: TGTGCCAGCAGGACTAAATCACTGGGACAGGGGTATGGCTACACCTTC